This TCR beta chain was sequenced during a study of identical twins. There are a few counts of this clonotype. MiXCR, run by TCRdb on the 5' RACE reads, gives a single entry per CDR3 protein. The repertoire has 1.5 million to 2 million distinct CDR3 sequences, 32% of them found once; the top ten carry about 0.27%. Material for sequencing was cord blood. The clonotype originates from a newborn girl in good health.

CDR3 region: CASSQAGTGSYMNTEAFF. The CDR3 region has the DNA TGTGCCAGCAGCCAAGCCGGGACAGGGAGTTACATGAACACTGAAGCTTTCTTT. This chain connects TRBV14 to TRBJ1-1, with 9 bases matching TRBD1. The CDR3 totals 18 residues. After removal of 1 base from V and 0 bases from J, the junction contained 9 bases not matched to a gene. Germline V gene sequence: CDR1 SGHDN, CDR2 FVKESK.